This T cell receptor (beta chain) was recorded in a study of CD8 T cell repertoires and HIV-1 epitope variants. Across the study: Controls were a CMV, EBV and flu pool, Ebola AY9, and no peptide.

Sequencing of TCR beta CDR3 used immunoSEQ survey depth. Generated by immunoSEQ multiplex PCR, the TCRdb table keeps only in-frame clones and is missing some. The sample has roughly 100,000 clones; around 75% are singletons. The CDR3 length is 14 residues. Germline-derived CDR1 and CDR2 are SEHNR and FQNEAQ (reference sequence). Deletions cut 2 bases from V and 4 bases from J, with 8 bases between. This chain uses TRBV7-9 with TRBJ1-4; D remains ambiguous. Source material: uncultured baseline CD8+ T cells from peripheral blood mononuclear cells (PBMCs). The TCR was taken from a male donor with HIV. CDR3 amino acids: CASSLREFNEKLFF. The CDR3 coding sequence is TGTGCCAGCAGCTTACGGGAGTTTAATGAAAAACTGTTTTTT.